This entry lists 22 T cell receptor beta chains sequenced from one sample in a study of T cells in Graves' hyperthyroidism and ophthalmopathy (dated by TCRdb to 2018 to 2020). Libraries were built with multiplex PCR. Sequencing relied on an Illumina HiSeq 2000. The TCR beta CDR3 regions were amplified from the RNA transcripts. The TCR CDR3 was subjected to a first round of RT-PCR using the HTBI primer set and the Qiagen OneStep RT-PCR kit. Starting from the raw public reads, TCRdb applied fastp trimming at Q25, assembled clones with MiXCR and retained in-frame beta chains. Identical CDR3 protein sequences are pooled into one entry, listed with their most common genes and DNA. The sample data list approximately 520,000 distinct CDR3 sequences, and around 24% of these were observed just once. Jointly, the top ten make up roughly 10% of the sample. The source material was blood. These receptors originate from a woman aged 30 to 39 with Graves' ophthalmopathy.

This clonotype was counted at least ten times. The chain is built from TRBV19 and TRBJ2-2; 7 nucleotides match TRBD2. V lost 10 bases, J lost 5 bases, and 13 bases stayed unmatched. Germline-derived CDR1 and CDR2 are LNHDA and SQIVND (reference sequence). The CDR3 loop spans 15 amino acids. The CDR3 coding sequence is TGTGCCACCAAAACTGGACTAGTTGGGACCGGGGAGCTGTTTTTT. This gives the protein CATKTGLVGTGELFF.

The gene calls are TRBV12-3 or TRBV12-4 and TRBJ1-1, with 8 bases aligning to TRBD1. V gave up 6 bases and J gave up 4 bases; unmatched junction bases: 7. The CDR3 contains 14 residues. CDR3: CASSGQGVLTEAFF. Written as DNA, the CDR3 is TGTGCCAGCAGCGGACAGGGCGTACTCACTGAAGCTTTCTTT.

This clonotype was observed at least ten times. The CDR3 nucleotides read TGTGCCAGCAGTTTCCGAAGGGACAGGTTAGAGAACACTGAAGCTTTCTTT. Amino acid sequence: CASSFRRDRLENTEAFF. The gene calls are TRBV6-2 or TRBV6-3 and TRBJ1-1, with 8 positions matching TRBD1. In germline, CDR1 is MNHEY, CDR2 SVGEGT. V was pared by 4 bases and J by 1 base, with 11 bases of the junction left unmatched. CDR3 size: 17 residues.

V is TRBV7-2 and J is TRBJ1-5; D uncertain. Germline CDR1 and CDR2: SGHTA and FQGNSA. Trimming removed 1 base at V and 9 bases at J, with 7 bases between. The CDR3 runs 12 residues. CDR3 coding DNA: TGTGCCAGCAGCTTAGTAGGGTCGCCCCAGCATTTT. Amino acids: CASSLVGSPQHF.

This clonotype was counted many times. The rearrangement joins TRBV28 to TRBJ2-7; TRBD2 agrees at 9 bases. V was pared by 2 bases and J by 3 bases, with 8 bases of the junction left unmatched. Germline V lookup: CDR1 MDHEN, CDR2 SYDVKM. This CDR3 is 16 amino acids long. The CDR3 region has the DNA TGTGCCAGCAGTTTAAGTAGCGGGGGCCTGATCTACGAGCAGTACTTC. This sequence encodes CASSLSSGGLIYEQYF.

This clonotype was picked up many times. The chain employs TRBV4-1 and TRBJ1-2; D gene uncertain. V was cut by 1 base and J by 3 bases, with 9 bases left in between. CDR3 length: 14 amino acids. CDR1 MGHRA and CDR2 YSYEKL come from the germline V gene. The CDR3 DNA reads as TGCGCCAGCAGCCAAGTAAACAGCCACTATGGCTACACCTTC. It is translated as CASSQVNSHYGYTF.

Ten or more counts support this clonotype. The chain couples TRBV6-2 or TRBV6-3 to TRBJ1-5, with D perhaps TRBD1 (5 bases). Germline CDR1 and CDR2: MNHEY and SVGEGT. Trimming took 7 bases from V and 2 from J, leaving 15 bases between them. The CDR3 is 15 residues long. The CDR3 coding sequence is TGTGCCAGCAATAGGGGTGAGGTTCGCAATCAGCCCCAGCATTTT. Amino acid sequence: CASNRGEVRNQPQHF.

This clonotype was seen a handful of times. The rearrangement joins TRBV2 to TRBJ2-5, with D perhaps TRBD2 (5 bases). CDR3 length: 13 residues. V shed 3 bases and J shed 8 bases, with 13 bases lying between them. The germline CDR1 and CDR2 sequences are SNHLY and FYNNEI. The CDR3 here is CASSESVRGTQYF. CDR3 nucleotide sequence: TGTGCCAGCAGTGAGTCGGTTCGGGGAACCCAGTACTTC.

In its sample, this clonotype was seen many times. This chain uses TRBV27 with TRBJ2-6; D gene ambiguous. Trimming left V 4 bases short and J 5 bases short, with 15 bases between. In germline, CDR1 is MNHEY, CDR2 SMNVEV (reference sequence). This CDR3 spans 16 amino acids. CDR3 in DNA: TGTGCCAGCAGTTCCCCGGGTCGTTCTAGGGCCAACGTCCTGACTTTC. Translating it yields CASSSPGRSRANVLTF.

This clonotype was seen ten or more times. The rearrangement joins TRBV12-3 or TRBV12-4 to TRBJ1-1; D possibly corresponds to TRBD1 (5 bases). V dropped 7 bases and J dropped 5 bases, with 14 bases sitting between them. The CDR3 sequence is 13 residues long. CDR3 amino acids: CASTGPGRTEAFF. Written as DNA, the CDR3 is TGTGCCAGCACCGGACCAGGGAGGACTGAAGCTTTCTTT.

CDR3: CASRVPGQGNEQYF. CDR3 bases: TGTGCCAGCAGGGTACCGGGACAGGGGAACGAGCAGTACTTC. The chain recombines TRBV28 with TRBJ2-7, with TRBD1 matching over 10 bases. The CDR3 totals 14 residues. From germline, CDR1 is MDHEN and CDR2 SYDVKM. Germline trimming cut 6 bases from V and 5 bases from J; bases unmatched to any gene: 7.

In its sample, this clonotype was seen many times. As DNA, the CDR3 is TGTGCCACCAGCAGATCGGGGACAGGGTATCAGCCCCAGCATTTT. As protein: CATSRSGTGYQPQHF. This sequence joins TRBV15 and TRBJ1-5, with 9 bases lining up with TRBD1. Germline trimming cut 2 bases from V and 5 bases from J; bases unmatched to any gene: 4. Germline CDR1 and CDR2: LNHNV and YYDKDF (reference sequence). CDR3 size: 15 residues.

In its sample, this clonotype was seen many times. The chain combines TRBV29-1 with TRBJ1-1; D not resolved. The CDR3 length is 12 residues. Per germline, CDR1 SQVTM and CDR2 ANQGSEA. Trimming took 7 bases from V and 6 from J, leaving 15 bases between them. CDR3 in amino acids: CSAYFGSAEAFF. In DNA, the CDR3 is TGCAGCGCCTATTTTGGTAGTGCTGAAGCTTTCTTT.

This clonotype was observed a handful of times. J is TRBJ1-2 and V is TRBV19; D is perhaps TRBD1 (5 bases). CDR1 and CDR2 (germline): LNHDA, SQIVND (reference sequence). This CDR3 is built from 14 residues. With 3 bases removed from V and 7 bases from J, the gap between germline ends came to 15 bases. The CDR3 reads CASSIPQGETGYTF. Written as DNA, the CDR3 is TGTGCCAGTAGTATCCCTCAAGGGGAGACTGGCTACACCTTC.

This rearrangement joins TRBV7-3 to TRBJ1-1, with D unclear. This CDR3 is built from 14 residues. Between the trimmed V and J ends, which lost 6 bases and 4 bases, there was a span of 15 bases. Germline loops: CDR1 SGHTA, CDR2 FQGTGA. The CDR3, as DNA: TGTGCCAGCAGACCCACCCGGGAGAGCACTGAAGCTTTCTTT. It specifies CASRPTRESTEAFF. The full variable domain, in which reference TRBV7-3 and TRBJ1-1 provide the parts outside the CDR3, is GAGVSQTPSNKVTEKGKYVELRCDPISGHTALYWYRQSLGQGPEFLIYFQGTGAADDSGLPNDRFFAVRPEGSVSTLKIQRTERGDSAVYLCASRPTRESTEAFFGQGTRLTVV.

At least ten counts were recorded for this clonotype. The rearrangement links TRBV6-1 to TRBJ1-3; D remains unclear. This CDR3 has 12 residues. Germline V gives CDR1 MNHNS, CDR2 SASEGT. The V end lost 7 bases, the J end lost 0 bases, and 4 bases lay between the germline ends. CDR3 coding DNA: TGTGCCAGCATCGTCTCTGGAAACACCATATATTTT. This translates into CASIVSGNTIYF.

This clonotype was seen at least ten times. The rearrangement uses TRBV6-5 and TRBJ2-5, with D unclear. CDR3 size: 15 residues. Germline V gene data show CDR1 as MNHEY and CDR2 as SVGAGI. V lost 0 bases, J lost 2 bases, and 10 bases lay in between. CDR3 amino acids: CASSYSSRAQETQYF. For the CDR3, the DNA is TGTGCCAGCAGTTACTCGAGCAGAGCACAAGAGACCCAGTACTTC.

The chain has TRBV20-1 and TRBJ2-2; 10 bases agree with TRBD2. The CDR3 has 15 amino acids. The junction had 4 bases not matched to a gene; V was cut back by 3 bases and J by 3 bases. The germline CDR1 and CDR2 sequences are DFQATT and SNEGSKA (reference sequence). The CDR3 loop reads CSASPAGGDTGELFF. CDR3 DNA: TGCAGTGCTAGCCCAGCGGGGGGGGACACCGGGGAGCTGTTTTTT.

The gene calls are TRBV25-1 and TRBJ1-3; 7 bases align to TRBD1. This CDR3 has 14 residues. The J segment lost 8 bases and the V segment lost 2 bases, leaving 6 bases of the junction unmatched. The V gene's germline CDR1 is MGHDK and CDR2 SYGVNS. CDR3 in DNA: TGTGCCAGCAGTGAAGACGGCAGGGGGGACACCATATATTTT. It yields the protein CASSEDGRGDTIYF.

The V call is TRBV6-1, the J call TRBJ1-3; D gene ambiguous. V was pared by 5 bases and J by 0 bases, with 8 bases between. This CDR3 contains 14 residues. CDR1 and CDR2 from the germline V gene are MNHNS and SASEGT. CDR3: CASSRVRSGNTIYF. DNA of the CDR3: TGTGCCAGCAGTAGGGTCCGCTCTGGAAACACCATATATTTT.

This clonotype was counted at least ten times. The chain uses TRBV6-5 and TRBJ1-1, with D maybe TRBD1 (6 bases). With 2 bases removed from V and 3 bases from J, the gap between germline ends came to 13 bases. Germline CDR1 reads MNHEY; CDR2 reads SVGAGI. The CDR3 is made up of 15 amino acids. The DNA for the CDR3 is TGTGCCAGCAGTTACCGACTAGCAGGGGACACTGAAGCTTTCTTT. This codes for CASSYRLAGDTEAFF.

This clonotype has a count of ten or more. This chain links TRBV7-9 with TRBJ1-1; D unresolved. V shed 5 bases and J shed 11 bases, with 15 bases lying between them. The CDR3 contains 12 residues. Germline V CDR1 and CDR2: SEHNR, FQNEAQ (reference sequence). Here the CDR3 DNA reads TGTGCCAGCAGCGGAACGGGTGGTTGGGCTTTCTTT. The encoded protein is CASSGTGGWAFF.